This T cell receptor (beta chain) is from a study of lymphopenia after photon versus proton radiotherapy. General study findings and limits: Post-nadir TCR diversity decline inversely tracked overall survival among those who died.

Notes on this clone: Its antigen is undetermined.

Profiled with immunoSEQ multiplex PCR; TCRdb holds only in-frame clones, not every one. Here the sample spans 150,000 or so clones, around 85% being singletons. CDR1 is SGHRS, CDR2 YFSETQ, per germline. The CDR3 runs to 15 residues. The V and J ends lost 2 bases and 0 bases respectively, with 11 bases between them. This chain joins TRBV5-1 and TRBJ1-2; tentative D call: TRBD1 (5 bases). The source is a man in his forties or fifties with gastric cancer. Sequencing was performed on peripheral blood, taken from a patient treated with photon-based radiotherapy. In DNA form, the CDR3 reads TGCGCCAGCAGCTTCTGGGGCAGAGCTAACTATGGCTACACCTTC. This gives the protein CASSFWGRANYGYTF.